This T cell receptor beta chain emerged from a study of T cells expressing NK-cell markers (dated by TCRdb to about 2020). Describing the broader study: Seven or eight donors provided sorted CD3+CD56+NKG2C+, CD3+CD56+NKG2C- and CD3+CD56-NKG2C+ T-cell subsets, whose TCR beta-chain repertoires were profiled. Of the eight sequenced donors, seven were found to be HCMV-seropositive and one was found to be HCMV-seronegative. The eight sequenced donors were randomly selected healthy volunteers, three men and five women. Sequencing of the libraries produced 2 x 150 bp reads on Illumina HiSeq 2000/2500, MiSeq or NextSeq. What the work shows at the level of the full study, not this receptor alone: Those dominant clonotypes were again the most abundant among CD3+CD56-NKG2C+ cells in four donors, at about 25-60.1%. For 5 or 6 donors, the dominant CD3+CD56+NKG2C+ clonotypes were among the top 10 CD8+ clonotypes and accounted for roughly 1.0-8% of CD8+ T cells. Whether the expanded NKG2C-expressing T cell clones were specific for HCMV antigens remained unclear.

A commercial ELISA kit detecting HCMV-specific IgG in serum was used to determine HCMV serostatus. Peripheral blood mononuclear cells were isolated from blood by Ficoll density gradient centrifugation. The run used an Illumina HiSeq 2000. TCR beta cDNA libraries were made by 5'RACE template switching that added a universal primer site and unique molecular identifiers. cDNA synthesis was primed from the TCR beta constant segment, followed by two successive PCR amplification steps. Regarding the original processing steps: MIGEC was used to demultiplex reads and group reads by UMI, and MiTCR was used to assemble and quantify clonotypes. To remove erroneous sequences, TCR cDNA sequences were retained only when supported by two or more reads. The tcR package was used for downstream repertoire analysis, and clonotypes were matched between fractions using CDR3 nucleotide sequence together with V segment. VDJmatch was used to annotate antigen specificity against VDJdb, with one amino acid substitution in CDR3 permitted. The reads, reprocessed by TCRdb, yield one row per CDR3 protein sequence and no DNA. The V and J calls shown here were made by TCRdb, not taken from the authors' results. The sample's own table lists 400,000 to 450,000 distinct CDR3 sequences. Clones ranked in the top ten supply 7.3% of the sample.

A note on this clonotype: The antigen it recognizes is unknown.

The germline V gene encodes CDR1 MNHEY and CDR2 SMNVEV (reference sequence). The CDR3 covers 15 residues, taking in both the cysteine and the phenylalanine. The DNA is not on file. Material for sequencing was blood T cells: a sorted CD56 or NKG2C T cell subset, CD4+ or CD8+ T cells, or bulk PBMC T cells (not recorded which). The sequence was collected from a woman between 18 and 75 years old in good health. The sequence is built from TRBV27 and TRBJ2-1; TCRdb reports TRBD2, a call that lacks DNA to check it against. This receptor carries the CDR3 CASSPPGLFYNEQFF.